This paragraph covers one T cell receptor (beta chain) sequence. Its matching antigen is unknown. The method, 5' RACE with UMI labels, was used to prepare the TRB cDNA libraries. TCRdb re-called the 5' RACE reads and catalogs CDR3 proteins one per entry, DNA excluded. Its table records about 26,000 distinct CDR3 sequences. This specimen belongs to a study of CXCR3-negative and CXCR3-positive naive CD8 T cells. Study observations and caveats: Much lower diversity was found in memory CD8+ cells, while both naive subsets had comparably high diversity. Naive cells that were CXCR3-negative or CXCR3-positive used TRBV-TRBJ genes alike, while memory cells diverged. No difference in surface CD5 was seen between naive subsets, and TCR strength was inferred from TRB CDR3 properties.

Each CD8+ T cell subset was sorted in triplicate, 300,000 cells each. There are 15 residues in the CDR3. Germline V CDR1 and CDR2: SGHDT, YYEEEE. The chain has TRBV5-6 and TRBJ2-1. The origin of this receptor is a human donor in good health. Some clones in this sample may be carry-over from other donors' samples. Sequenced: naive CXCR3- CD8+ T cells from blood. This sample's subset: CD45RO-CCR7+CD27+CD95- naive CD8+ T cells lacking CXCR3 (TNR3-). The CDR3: CASSLAGISYNEQFF.